This T cell receptor beta chain originates from a study of cytomegalovirus exposure and HLA in healthy donors (dated by TCRdb to about 2017). Study-wide context: According to an earlier analysis of a few hundred of the donors, about 170 million T cells yielded some 120 million unique TCR beta sequences and approximately 300 Gb of sequence data. Typing coverage differed by locus: A, B, C, DRB1 and DQB1 were typed in about 629-640 donors, DQA1 in about 560, DPA1 in some 610, and DPB1 in approximately 450. In an earlier analysis of more than 550 of the donors, high-throughput TCR beta sequencing was used to judge whether each TCR beta V gene segment behaved as functional or pseudogenic. Donor age, sex, ethnicity and CMV serostatus were compiled together with the repertoire data. The later analysis used no new phenotypic data to find candidate immune exposures, relying instead on TCR beta sequences and their occurrence across donors. An early release that covered more than 550 HLA-typed donors contained about 300 gigabases of sequencing data and about 93 million unique TCR sequences. In a later genetic analysis, genome-wide SNP genotypes for about 55% of the 666 donors were used, and that subset was treated as a discovery cohort. To predict cytomegalovirus infection status, the study brought together high-throughput TCR immunosequencing, statistical association of individual TCRs with disease status, and machine learning. The study was designed to test whether signatures of past pathogen exposure could be identified by cataloging public T cell receptors. Every discovery cohort repertoire had been produced on one sequencing platform. A handful of DR-DQ haplotypes were handled as single units for association and clustering because linkage in the cohort was strong. The study used immunosequencing to profile the T cell repertoires of approximately 640 subjects and linked those repertoires to cytomegalovirus serostatus. Along with the approximately 700-subject first cohort, a separate validation cohort of over a hundred different subjects was used. Class I and class II HLA loci were covered by the typing at four-digit resolution. Among 398 genotyped donors of the cohort, an average of approximately 200,000 unique TCR beta nucleotide sequences was sequenced per donor, of which 15% to 20% were non-productive. Of the roughly 400 genotyped donors, approximately 83% fell in the genetic ancestry cluster associated with self-reported Caucasian donors. In a later analysis, previously published TCR beta repertoires from 550 to 700 donors were re-analyzed and high-resolution HLA genotyping was added so that TCR occurrence patterns could be studied. General study outcomes and caveats: In vitro tests confirmed that a few of the cytomegalovirus-associated TCR beta chains recognize cytomegalovirus antigens. In a later analysis, the rate of TCR association differed among HLA loci, with DRB1 alleles having the most associated TCRs and HLA-C alleles having the fewest. Compared with the approximately 600-donor mean, donors in an Asian-associated ancestry cluster had fewer N-insertions in productive TCRs, according to a later genetic analysis. A later genetic analysis associated a missense DCLRE1C variant with V-gene and J-gene trimming of TCR beta chains, and an independent cohort replicated the association. The sequencing pipeline was judged likely to have produced a cluster of highly shared sequence variants as a technical artifact. A further reported finding was that TCR beta sequences accurately predicted the HLA-A and HLA-B alleles for most subjects in the first cohort. Most CMV-associated TCR beta chains appeared to be HLA-restricted in a later analysis, and the HLA associations seemed to be driven largely by CMV exposure. When HLA alleles, especially DR and DQ, strongly co-occurred, TCR associations were difficult to assign to individual alleles. Across donors, most TCR sequences were observed very rarely, whereas some public TCRs were present in many individuals. Roughly uniform sequencing depth across donors was assumed in presence/absence analyses, although this assumption may not hold. About 17 rarely observed V segments, including chromosome 9 orphons, were excluded from the earlier analysis of approximately 600 of the donors because counts were too low. A later analysis reported that several top co-occurrence clusters appeared linked to parvovirus B19, influenza, CMV and Epstein-Barr virus. Linkage disequilibrium might explain the correlated functional status among segregating V segments, but an unknown experimental factor could not be ruled out. At a false discovery rate of 0.05, a later analysis linked 15,000 to 20,000 TCR beta sequences to specific HLA alleles. Because HLA typing was missing for some donors at each locus, association tests included only the typed subset. Because the 87-base-pair reads could not distinguish some IMGT-functional V segments, including TRBV6-2 and TRBV6-3, those segments were excluded. Cytomegalovirus status was reported to be diagnosed by the classifier with high specificity and sensitivity in both the original and validation cohorts. In the study, 164 TCR beta chains were listed as associated with cytomegalovirus. The only immune exposure information available for the cohort was CMV serostatus. It was suggested by the authors that the approach could potentially be generalized to other disease states and immunological phenotypes. In an earlier analysis of about 540 of the donors, most TCR beta V segments were observed in productive rearrangements about 90% or about 30% of the time, broadly matching IMGT annotations. This cohort had only TCR beta chains sequenced, and the lack of alpha or paired-chain data limited which features could be detected. In a later analysis, HLA-associated TCR beta chains showed more clonal expansion and lower generation probabilities than non-associated chains that were equally common.

CDR1 LNHDA and CDR2 SQIVND are derived from the germline V gene (reference sequence). Trimmed from V: 5 bases; trimmed from J: 5 bases; junction bases lacking a gene match: 13. From cysteine to phenylalanine, the CDR3 is 17 amino acids long. CDR3 DNA only is kept here, 51 bases in frame from base 1. Libraries were prepared through the immunoSEQ multiplex PCR assay. The multiplex PCR relied on a mix of 60 forward primers for TCR Vbeta segments and 13 reverse primers for TCR Jbeta segments. Amplification of the CDR3 region of rearranged TCR beta genes was performed with a multiplex PCR assay on genomic DNA. Amplified TCR beta libraries were sequenced as 87-base-pair reads on the Illumina HiSeq System. The study's own analysis went as follows. A later analysis counted tens of millions of unique TCR beta chains across the 640 or so repertoires, and 9 million to 14 million of these chains were shared by at least two donors. Raw reads were error-corrected and collapsed into unique sequences with a nearest-neighbor algorithm that merged closely related sequences to remove PCR and sequencing errors. Alignment of CDR3 sequences to IMGT reference sequences was used to assign V, D and J gene segments. For a sequence to be retained, a match of at least six nucleotides to both a V gene segment and a J gene segment was required. A rearrangement counted as productive if the CDR3 had no stop codons and remained in frame with V and J, and every other rearrangement counted as non-productive. CDR3 was defined by IMGT convention, running from the second conserved V-encoded cysteine to the conserved J-encoded phenylalanine. In an earlier analysis of more than 550 of the donors, sequences lacking an unambiguous match to a single V gene segment were excluded. In an earlier analysis of several hundred of the donors, a V segment was called functional when productive rearrangements were above 56.7%, and segregating when the standard deviation between donors exceeded 5%. A statistical classification framework was developed to diagnose cytomegalovirus status using the catalog of TCR beta chain sequences. In a later analysis, V and J genes were assigned by comparing TCR nucleotide sequences against IMGT/GENE-DB human TR gene sequences. The TCRdist pipeline was used in a later analysis to assign CDR3 sequences and most-parsimonious VDJ recombination scenarios. A later analysis defined each TCR beta chain by its CDR3 amino acid sequence plus V-gene family, and excluded reads lacking a unique V-gene family. In a later analysis, 500 to 700 highly shared, low-generation-probability nucleotide sequences were removed to address suspected cross-contamination and a sequencing artifact. In a later analysis, a clonal expansion index was calculated for each public chain from normalized within-repertoire ranks of inferred template counts. In a later analysis, generation probabilities were computed using a VDJ recombination model fitted to out-of-frame rearrangements, and the results were checked against IGoR. In a later analysis, TCR-TCR, TCR-HLA and TCR-CMV co-occurrence was scored with hypergeometric tests, and a repertoire-size bias correction was applied to TCR pairs. False discovery rates were estimated in a later analysis by permuting HLA or CMV assignments 20 times. In a later analysis, co-occurring TCRs were grouped using DBSCAN, with TCRdist sequence similarity added in when clustering inside HLA-allele-positive subsets. Repertoires with fewer than 30,000 or more than 120,000 public chains, plus five repertoires with anomalous nucleotide sharing, were excluded from co-occurrence clustering. TCRdb obtained this table from immuneACCESS and retained in-frame rearrangements with V and J assigned. These tables miss some clones; where compared with another copy, unresolved V genes account for less than half of the shortfall, and the remainder is unexplained. The D gene and trimming were derived from the DNA, and the V and J assignments and clone size from that table. The sample table lists around 150,000 clones, almost 80% of them with a count of one. The ten largest clones represent more than 1.2% of the sample.

The cohort was made up of roughly 670 healthy bone marrow donors. All cohort members were sampled while nominally healthy, although unrecorded immune exposures were likely present. The donor tested CMV seronegative and was one of the 352 seronegative cohort members. Each donor provided a peripheral blood sample, and peripheral blood mononuclear cells were used for TCR beta sequencing. The Qiagen DNeasy Blood Extraction Kit was used to extract genomic DNA from the blood cell samples. Concerning this clone: No cognate antigen has been identified for it. One base away there is no much larger clone; base qualities are not given.

The chain is assembled from TRBV19 and TRBJ1-5; the junction holds 9 bases that match TRBD1. This clonotype was obtained from a male donor in good health and CMV-seronegative. What was sequenced was PBMCs. The sequenced DNA is TGTGCCAGTAGTCCCTACCCGGGACAGGGAATACATCAGCCCCAGCATTTT. It specifies CASSPYPGQGIHQPQHF.